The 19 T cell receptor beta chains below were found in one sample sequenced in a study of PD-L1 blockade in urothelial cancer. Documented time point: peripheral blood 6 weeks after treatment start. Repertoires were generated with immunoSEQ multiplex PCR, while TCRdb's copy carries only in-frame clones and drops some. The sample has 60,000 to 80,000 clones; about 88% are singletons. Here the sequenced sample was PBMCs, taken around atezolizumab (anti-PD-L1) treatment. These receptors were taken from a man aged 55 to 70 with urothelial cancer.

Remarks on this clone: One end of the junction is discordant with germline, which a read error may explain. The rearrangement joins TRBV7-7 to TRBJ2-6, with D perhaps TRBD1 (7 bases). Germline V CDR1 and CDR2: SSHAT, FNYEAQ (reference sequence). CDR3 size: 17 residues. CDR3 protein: CASSLDAGGLGANVLTF. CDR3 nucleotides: TGTGCTAGCAGCTTAGATGCAGGGGGACTTGGGGCCAACGTCCTGACTTTC.

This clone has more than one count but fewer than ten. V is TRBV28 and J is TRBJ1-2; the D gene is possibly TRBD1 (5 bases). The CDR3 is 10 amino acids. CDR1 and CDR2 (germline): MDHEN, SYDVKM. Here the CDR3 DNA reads TGTGGTACAGGTTTCTATGGCTACACCTTC. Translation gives CGTGFYGYTF.

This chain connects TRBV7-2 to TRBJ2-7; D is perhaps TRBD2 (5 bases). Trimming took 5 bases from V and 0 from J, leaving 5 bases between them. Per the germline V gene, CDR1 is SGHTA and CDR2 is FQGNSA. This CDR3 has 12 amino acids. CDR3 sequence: CASSGSSYEQYF. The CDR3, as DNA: TGTGCCAGCAGCGGGAGCTCCTACGAGCAGTACTTC. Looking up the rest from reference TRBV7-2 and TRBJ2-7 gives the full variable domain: GAGVSQSPSNKVTEKGKDVELRCDPISGHTALYWYRQSLGQGLEFLIYFQGNSAPDKSGLPSDRFSAERTGGSVSTLTIQRTQQEDSAVYLCASSGSSYEQYFGPGTRLTVT.

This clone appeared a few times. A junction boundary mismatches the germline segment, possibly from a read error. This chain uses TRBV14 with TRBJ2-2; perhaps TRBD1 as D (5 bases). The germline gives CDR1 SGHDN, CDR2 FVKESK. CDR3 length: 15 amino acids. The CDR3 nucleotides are TGTGCCAGCAGCCATCCTGCAGGGAACAACGGGGAGCTGTTTTTT. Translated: CASSHPAGNNGELFF. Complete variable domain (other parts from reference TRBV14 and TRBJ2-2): EAGVTQFPSHSVIEKGQTVTLRCDPISGHDNLYWYRRVMGKEIKFLLHFVKESKQDESGMPNNRFLAERTGGTYSTLKVQPAELEDSGVYFCASSHPAGNNGELFFGEGSRLTVL.

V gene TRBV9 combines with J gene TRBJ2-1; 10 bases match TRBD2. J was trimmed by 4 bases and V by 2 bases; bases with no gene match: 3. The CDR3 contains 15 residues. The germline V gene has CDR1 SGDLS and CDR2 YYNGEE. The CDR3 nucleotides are TGTGCCAGCAGCGTCTATAGCGGGGGGTACAATGAGCAGTTCTTC. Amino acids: CASSVYSGGYNEQFF.

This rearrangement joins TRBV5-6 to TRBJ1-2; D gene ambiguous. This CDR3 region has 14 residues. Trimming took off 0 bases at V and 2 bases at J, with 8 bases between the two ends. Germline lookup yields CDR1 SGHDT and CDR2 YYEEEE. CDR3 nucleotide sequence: TGTGCCAGCAGCTTGGGTGGGAGGAACTATGGCTACACCTTC. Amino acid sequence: CASSLGGRNYGYTF.

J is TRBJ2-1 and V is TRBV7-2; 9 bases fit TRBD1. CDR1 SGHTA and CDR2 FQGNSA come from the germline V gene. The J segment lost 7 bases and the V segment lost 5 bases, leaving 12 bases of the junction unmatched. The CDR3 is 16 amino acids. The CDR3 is CASSPRGDRERNEQFF. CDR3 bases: TGTGCCAGCAGCCCAAGGGGGGACAGGGAGAGGAATGAGCAGTTCTTC.

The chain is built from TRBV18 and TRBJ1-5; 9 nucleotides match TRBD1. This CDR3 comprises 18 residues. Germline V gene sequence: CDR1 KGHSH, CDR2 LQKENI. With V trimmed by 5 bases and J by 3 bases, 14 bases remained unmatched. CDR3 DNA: TGTGCCAGCTCAGAACTTTCTCGGGACAGGGTAATCAATCAGCCCCAGCATTTT. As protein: CASSELSRDRVINQPQHF.

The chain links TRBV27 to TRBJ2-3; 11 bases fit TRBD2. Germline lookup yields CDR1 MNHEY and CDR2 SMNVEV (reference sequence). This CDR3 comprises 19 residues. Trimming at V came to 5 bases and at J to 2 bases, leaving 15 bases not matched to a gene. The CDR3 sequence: CASSTGLAVYKDITDTQYF. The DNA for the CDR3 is TGTGCCAGCAGTACGGGACTAGCGGTTTATAAAGATATCACAGATACGCAGTATTTT.

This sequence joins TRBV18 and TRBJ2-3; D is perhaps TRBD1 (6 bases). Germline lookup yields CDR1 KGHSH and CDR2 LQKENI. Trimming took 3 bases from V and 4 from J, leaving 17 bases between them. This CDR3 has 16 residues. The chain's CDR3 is CASSPSGQKGADTQYF. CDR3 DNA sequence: TGTGCCAGCTCACCGTCGGGACAAAAGGGTGCAGATACGCAGTATTTT.

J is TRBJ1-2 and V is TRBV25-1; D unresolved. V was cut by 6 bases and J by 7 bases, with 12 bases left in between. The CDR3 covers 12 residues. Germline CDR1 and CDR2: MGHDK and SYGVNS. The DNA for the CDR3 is TGTGCCAGCAGGGGGAGTGTTGTTGGCTACACCTTC. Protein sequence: CASRGSVVGYTF.

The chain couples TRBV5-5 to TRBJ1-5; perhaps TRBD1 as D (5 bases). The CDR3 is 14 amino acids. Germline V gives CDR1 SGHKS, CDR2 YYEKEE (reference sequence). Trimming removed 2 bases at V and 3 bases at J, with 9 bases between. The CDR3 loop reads CASSFSGVNQPQHF. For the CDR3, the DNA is TGTGCCAGCAGCTTTTCGGGGGTCAATCAGCCCCAGCATTTT.

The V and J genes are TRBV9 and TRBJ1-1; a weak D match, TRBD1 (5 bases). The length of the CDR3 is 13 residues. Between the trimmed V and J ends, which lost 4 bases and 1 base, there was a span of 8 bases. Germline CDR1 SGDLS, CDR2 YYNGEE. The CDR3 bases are TGTGCCAGCAGCACCACAGGGAACACTGAAGCTTTCTTT. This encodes CASSTTGNTEAFF.

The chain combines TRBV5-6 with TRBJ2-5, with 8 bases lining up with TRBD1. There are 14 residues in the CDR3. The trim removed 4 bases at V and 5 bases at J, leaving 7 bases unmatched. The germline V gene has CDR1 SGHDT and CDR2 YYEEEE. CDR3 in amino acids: CASSNRGFYETQYF. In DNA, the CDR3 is TGTGCCAGCAGCAACAGGGGGTTTTACGAGACCCAGTACTTC.

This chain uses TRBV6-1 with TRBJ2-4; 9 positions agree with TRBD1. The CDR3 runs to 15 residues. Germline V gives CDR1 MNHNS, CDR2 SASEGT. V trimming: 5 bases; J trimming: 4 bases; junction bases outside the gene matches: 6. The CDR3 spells CASSQIGTGKNIQYF. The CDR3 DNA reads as TGTGCCAGCAGTCAAATCGGGACAGGGAAAAACATTCAGTACTTC.

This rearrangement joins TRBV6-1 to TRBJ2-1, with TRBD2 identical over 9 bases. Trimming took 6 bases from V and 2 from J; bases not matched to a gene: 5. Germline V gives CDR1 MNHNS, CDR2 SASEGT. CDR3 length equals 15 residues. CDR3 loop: CASRPTSGTYNEQFF. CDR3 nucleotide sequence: TGTGCCAGCAGACCGACTAGCGGAACCTACAATGAGCAGTTCTTC.

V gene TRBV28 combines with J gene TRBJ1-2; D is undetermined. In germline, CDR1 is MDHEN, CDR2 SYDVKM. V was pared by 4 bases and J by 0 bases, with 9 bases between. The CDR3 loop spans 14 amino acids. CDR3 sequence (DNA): TGTGCCAGCAGTTCCCCAAACACTAACTATGGCTACACCTTC. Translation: CASSSPNTNYGYTF.

The CDR3 coding sequence is TGTGCCGAAGGACAGGGGCAAGAGACCCAGTACTTC. Encoded protein: CAEGQGQETQYF. The rearrangement links TRBV2 to TRBJ2-5; TRBD1 aligns across 9 bases. Trimming removed 11 bases from V and 2 bases from J; junction bases left unmatched: 3. The CDR3 sequence is 12 residues long. Per germline, CDR1 SNHLY and CDR2 FYNNEI.

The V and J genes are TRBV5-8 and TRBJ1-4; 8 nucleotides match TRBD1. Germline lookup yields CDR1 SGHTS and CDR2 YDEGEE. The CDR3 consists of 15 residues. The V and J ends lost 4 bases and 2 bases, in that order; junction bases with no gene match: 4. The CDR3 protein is CASSPGQATNEKLFF. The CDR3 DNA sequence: TGTGCCAGCAGCCCGGGACAGGCGACTAATGAAAAACTGTTTTTT.